The 28 T cell receptor beta chains presented below share a single source sample, sequenced in a study of CD8 T cells in Susac syndrome. The RNA input was about 0.45 to 1 ug, and it was reverse transcribed with random hexamers. TCRdb re-analysed the immunoSEQ multiplex PCR reads in MiXCR, keeping a single row per CDR3 protein. The sample has about 120,000 distinct CDR3 sequences, 85% to 95% seen once. The sequenced sample consisted of CD8+ T cells from PBMCs. These receptors all stem from a human donor in good health.

Only one count was recorded for this clonotype. The rearrangement links TRBV7-9 to TRBJ2-5; 7 bases map to TRBD1. After removal of 4 bases from V and 5 bases from J, the junction contained 7 bases not matched to a gene. This CDR3 has 14 residues. Germline V gene lookup returns CDR1 SEHNR and CDR2 FQNEAQ (reference sequence). CDR3 amino acids: CASSSGQVVETQYF. CDR3 in DNA: TGTGCCAGCAGCTCCGGACAGGTAGTGGAGACCCAGTACTTC.

The gene calls are TRBV7-2 and TRBJ1-2; a possible D gene is TRBD1 (6 bases). The length of the CDR3 is 15 residues. Germline loops: CDR1 SGHTA, CDR2 FQGNSA. V lost 1 base and J 3 bases, leaving 12 bases between the germline ends. CDR3 residues: CASSLESGGDYGYTF. The CDR3 nucleotides read TGTGCCAGCAGCTTAGAGTCCGGGGGCGACTATGGCTACACCTTC.

This chain links TRBV29-1 with TRBJ2-1; no clear D gene. V shed 2 bases and J shed 8 bases, with 10 bases lying between them. From germline, CDR1 is SQVTM and CDR2 ANQGSEA. This CDR3 is 12 amino acids long. For the CDR3, the DNA is TGCAGCGTTGAAAACGGACGCCATGAGCAGTTCTTC. It encodes CSVENGRHEQFF.

The chain uses TRBV9 and TRBJ2-5, with a possible D match to TRBD2 (6 bases). Germline-derived CDR1 and CDR2 are SGDLS and YYNGEE. The CDR3 is 14 residues long. The ends were cut back, 4 bases at V and 6 bases at J, with 16 bases in the middle. The DNA of the CDR3 is TGTGCCAGCAGCTCGCAGGGAGGAGGGCAGACCCAGTACTTC. This gives the protein CASSSQGGGQTQYF.

The chain has TRBV20-1 and TRBJ1-5, with D perhaps TRBD1 (6 bases). CDR1 is DFQATT, CDR2 SNEGSKA, per germline (reference sequence). Trimming stripped 2 bases from V and 1 base from J, with 15 bases between. This CDR3 region has 16 residues. CDR3 in amino acids: CSARLGDTISNQPQHF. The CDR3 DNA is TGCAGTGCTAGATTGGGGGACACCATAAGCAATCAGCCCCAGCATTTT.

The rearrangement uses TRBV9 and TRBJ2-7, with 7 bases lining up with TRBD1. In germline, CDR1 is SGDLS, CDR2 YYNGEE. With 3 bases clipped from V and 1 base from J, the junction kept 4 bases outside the gene matches. The CDR3 spans 14 residues. In DNA form, the CDR3 reads TGTGCCAGCAGCGGACAGGGCGCGTCCTACGAGCAGTACTTC. It codes for CASSGQGASYEQYF.

The V gene is TRBV27, the J gene TRBJ2-7, with D perhaps TRBD2 (7 bases). The CDR3 covers 12 residues. In germline, CDR1 is MNHEY, CDR2 SMNVEV (reference sequence). Trimming took off 6 bases at V and 6 bases at J, with 12 bases between the two ends. CDR3 amino acids: CASRGGPPEQYF. DNA of the CDR3: TGTGCCAGCAGGGGGGGGCCCCCCGAGCAGTACTTC.

The gene calls are TRBV20-1 and TRBJ1-4, with D possibly matching TRBD1 (5 bases). CDR1 and CDR2 from the germline V gene are DFQATT and SNEGSKA (reference sequence). The germline V and J ends were trimmed by 6 bases and 1 base, with 12 bases remaining between them. This CDR3 region has 14 residues. The CDR3 region is CSAARGGTNEKLFF. As DNA, the CDR3 is TGCAGTGCCGCCCGGGGGGGAACTAATGAAAAACTGTTTTTT.

The chain combines TRBV5-1 with TRBJ2-2; the D gene is possibly TRBD2 (5 bases). The CDR3 has 17 residues. Germline CDR1 reads SGHRS; CDR2 reads YFSETQ. Between the trimmed V and J ends, which lost 6 bases and 5 bases, there was a span of 23 bases. CDR3: CASTVSSSTFGTGELFF. The CDR3 region has the DNA TGCGCCAGCACCGTGTCCTCTAGCACCTTTGGTACCGGGGAGCTGTTTTTT.

This chain connects TRBV9 to TRBJ1-4, with D possibly matching TRBD1 (5 bases). The CDR3 contains 15 residues. Trimming removed 3 bases from V and 5 bases from J, with 14 bases in between. Per germline, CDR1 SGDLS and CDR2 YYNGEE. DNA for the CDR3: TGTGCCAGCAGCGCGTCCGGGACGAACAATGAAAAACTGTTTTTT. Protein product: CASSASGTNNEKLFF.

This sequence joins TRBV20-1 and TRBJ2-7, with 8 bases lining up with TRBD1. Germline-derived CDR1 and CDR2 are DFQATT and SNEGSKA (reference sequence). The CDR3 contains 13 residues. V shed 7 bases and J 4 bases; nucleotides not matched to a gene: 9. The CDR3 DNA follows: TGCAGTGGGGGACGGACAGGGCAATACGAGCAGTACTTC. Amino acid sequence: CSGGRTGQYEQYF.

This chain links TRBV12-3 or TRBV12-4 with TRBJ1-3; D unclear. CDR3 length equals 15 residues. Trimming cost V 3 bases and J 0 bases, with 9 bases left between them. In DNA form, the CDR3 reads TGTGCCAGCAGTTTGGGAGGAAACTCTGGAAACACCATATATTTT. Translated: CASSLGGNSGNTIYF.

In nucleotides, the CDR3 is TGTGCCAGCAGCTCGCCCCGGACCTACGAGCAGTACTTC. This codes for CASSSPRTYEQYF. V is TRBV5-4 and J is TRBJ2-7; no definite D call. The CDR3 is 13 amino acids. Trimming shortened V by 3 bases and J by 2 bases, and 9 bases separated the two germline ends. The V gene's germline CDR1 is SGHNT and CDR2 YYREEE (reference sequence).

This chain joins TRBV29-1 and TRBJ2-7, with TRBD1 matching 10 bases. CDR3 length: 15 amino acids. Germline CDR1 SQVTM, CDR2 ANQGSEA. J gave up 6 bases and V 3 bases, and 11 bases lay outside the gene matches. This CDR3 reads CSVDARTGGWPEQYF. The CDR3 DNA sequence: TGCAGCGTTGATGCCCGGACAGGGGGGTGGCCCGAGCAGTACTTC.

This rearrangement joins TRBV12-3 or TRBV12-4 to TRBJ1-2, with D unclear. The CDR3 runs 15 residues. V shed 5 bases and J shed 0 bases, with 13 bases lying between them. The CDR3 loop reads CASSPRALSNYGYTF. In DNA form, the CDR3 reads TGTGCCAGCAGTCCCCGGGCCTTGTCTAACTATGGCTACACCTTC.

The V and J genes are TRBV9 and TRBJ2-1; possible D gene TRBD2, 5 bases. Germline V gene data show CDR1 as SGDLS and CDR2 as YYNGEE. The CDR3 has 13 amino acids. Deletions cut 6 bases from V and 6 bases from J, with 13 bases between. CDR3 protein: CASTSRTGNEQFF. As DNA, the CDR3 is TGTGCCAGCACCTCCCGGACTGGCAATGAGCAGTTCTTC.

The CDR3 bases are TGTGCCAGCAGGCCAACGGGCGTAGCAGATACGCAGTATTTT. It yields the protein CASRPTGVADTQYF. The rearrangement links TRBV5-4 to TRBJ2-3; D uncertain. The CDR3 loop spans 14 amino acids. V was clipped by 5 bases and J by 4 bases, with 14 bases between them. Germline CDR1 SGHNT, CDR2 YYREEE (reference sequence).

The chain combines TRBV12-3 or TRBV12-4 with TRBJ2-1; D is undetermined. V shed 0 bases and J shed 6 bases, with 9 bases lying between them. The CDR3 length is 14 residues. CDR3 region: CASSLAGLGNEQFF. The CDR3 nucleotides are TGTGCCAGCAGTTTAGCGGGGTTGGGCAATGAGCAGTTCTTC.

Concerning this clonotype itself: The germline gene is not matched at one end of the junction; a read error may be the cause. This sequence joins TRBV7-2 and TRBJ2-5; D uncertain. Germline lookup yields CDR1 SGHTA and CDR2 FQGNSA. The CDR3 extends over 14 amino acids. The CDR3 DNA reads as TGTGCCAGCAGCCCTCAGTCAGGAAAAGAGGCCCAGTACTTC. This sequence encodes CASSPQSGKEAQYF.

The chain has TRBV5-4 and TRBJ2-7, with TRBD1 matching 9 bases. The CDR3 spans 13 residues. After removal of 4 bases from V and 7 bases from J, the junction contained 6 bases not matched to a gene. CDR1 and CDR2 (germline): SGHNT, YYREEE (reference sequence). CDR3 sequence reads: CASSPRTGEEQYF. In nucleotides, the CDR3 is TGTGCCAGCAGCCCCCGGACAGGGGAAGAGCAGTACTTC.

The chain is built from TRBV29-1 and TRBJ1-2; no definite D call. The CDR3 spans 14 residues. Germline-derived CDR1 and CDR2 are SQVTM and ANQGSEA. V was clipped by 3 bases and J by 4 bases, with 15 bases between them. In DNA form, the CDR3 reads TGCAGCGTTGACTCTCTCGGTCCGTCCTATGGCTACACCTTC. Translating it yields CSVDSLGPSYGYTF.

The V gene is TRBV5-1, the J gene TRBJ2-5; a weak D match, TRBD1 (6 bases). CDR1 and CDR2 from the germline V gene are SGHRS and YFSETQ. Trimming removed 0 bases at V and 2 bases at J, with 11 bases between. The CDR3 has 15 residues. The CDR3 sequence: CASSLVGTPQETQYF. In nucleotides, the CDR3 is TGCGCCAGCAGCTTGGTTGGGACACCACAAGAGACCCAGTACTTC.

V usage is TRBV20-1 and J usage is TRBJ2-1; a weak D match, TRBD1 (5 bases). Trimming stripped 6 bases from V and 7 bases from J, with 10 bases between. The germline V gene encodes CDR1 DFQATT and CDR2 SNEGSKA (reference sequence). CDR3 length equals 11 residues. The CDR3 region is CSAPRGNEQFF. The CDR3 region has the DNA TGCAGTGCCCCAAGGGGTAATGAGCAGTTCTTC.

This chain uses TRBV12-3 or TRBV12-4 with TRBJ2-5; D might be TRBD1 or TRBD2, each matching 6 bases. The CDR3 contains 12 residues. Trimming took off 6 bases at V and 4 bases at J, with 9 bases between the two ends. CDR3 coding DNA: TGTGCCAGCAGCGAGGGGGGAGAGACCCAGTACTTC. It codes for CASSEGGETQYF.

The chain joins TRBV3-1 to TRBJ1-1; D uncertain. The CDR3 covers 13 residues. Trimming removed 0 bases from V and 9 bases from J, with 11 bases in between. Germline CDR1 and CDR2: LGHDT and YNNKEL (reference sequence). The DNA of the CDR3 is TGTGCCAGCAGCCAAGAGTTTCGCTTGCAAGCTTTCTTT. It codes for CASSQEFRLQAFF.

This rearrangement joins TRBV7-2 to TRBJ1-5; TRBD1 aligns across 7 bases. CDR1 is SGHTA and CDR2 is FQGNSA in the germline V gene. The length of the CDR3 is 16 residues. V trimming: 4 bases; J trimming: 6 bases; junction bases outside the gene matches: 12. The CDR3 bases are TGTGCCAGCAGCTATTACCCTACAGGGGTCGGTCAGCCCCAGCATTTT. This gives the protein CASSYYPTGVGQPQHF. The full variable domain, completed using reference TRBV7-2 and TRBJ1-5, is GAGVSQSPSNKVTEKGKDVELRCDPISGHTALYWYRQSLGQGLEFLIYFQGNSAPDKSGLPSDRFSAERTGGSVSTLTIQRTQQEDSAVYLCASSYYPTGVGQPQHFGDGTRLSIL.

V and J are TRBV5-1 and TRBJ1-5; 8 bases align to TRBD1. The CDR3 covers 14 residues. Looked up from germline, CDR1 is SGHRS and CDR2 is YFSETQ. V shed 4 bases, J shed 5 bases, and the junction held 5 bases outside the gene matches. The CDR3 loop reads CASSPDRADQPQHF. The CDR3 region has the DNA TGCGCCAGCAGCCCGGACAGGGCAGATCAGCCCCAGCATTTT.

The rearrangement uses TRBV3-1 and TRBJ1-5, with D unclear. In germline, CDR1 is LGHDT, CDR2 YNNKEL (reference sequence). The CDR3 is made up of 15 amino acids. Trimming took off 4 bases at V and 2 bases at J, with 12 bases between the two ends. In DNA form, the CDR3 reads TGTGCCAGCAGCCCCCGGAACGGGGGCAATCAGCCCCAGCATTTT. Protein product: CASSPRNGGNQPQHF.